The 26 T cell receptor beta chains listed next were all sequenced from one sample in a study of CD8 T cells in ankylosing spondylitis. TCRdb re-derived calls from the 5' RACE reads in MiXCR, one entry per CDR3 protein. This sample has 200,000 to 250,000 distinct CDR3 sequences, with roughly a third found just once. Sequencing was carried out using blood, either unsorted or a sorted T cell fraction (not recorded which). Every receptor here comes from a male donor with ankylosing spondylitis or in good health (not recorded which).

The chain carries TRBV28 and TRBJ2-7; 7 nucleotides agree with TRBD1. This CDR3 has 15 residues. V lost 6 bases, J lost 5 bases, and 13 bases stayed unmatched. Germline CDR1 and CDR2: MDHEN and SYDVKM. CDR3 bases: TGTGCCAGCAGCCAAACGGGACAGAGGCCTCACGAGCAGTACTTC. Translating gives CASSQTGQRPHEQYF.

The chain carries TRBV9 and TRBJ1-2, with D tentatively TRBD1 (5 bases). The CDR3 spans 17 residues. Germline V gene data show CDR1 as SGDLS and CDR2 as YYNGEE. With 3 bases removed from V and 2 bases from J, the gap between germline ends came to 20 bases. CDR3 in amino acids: CASSATPREWGNYGYTF. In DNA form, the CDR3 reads TGTGCCAGCAGCGCAACACCTCGGGAGTGGGGGAACTATGGCTACACCTTC. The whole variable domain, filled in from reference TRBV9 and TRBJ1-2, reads DSGVTQTPKHLITATGQRVTLRCSPRSGDLSVYWYQQSLDQGLQFLIQYYNGEERAKGNILERFSAQQFPDLHSELNLSSLELGDSALYFCASSATPREWGNYGYTFGSGTRLTVV.

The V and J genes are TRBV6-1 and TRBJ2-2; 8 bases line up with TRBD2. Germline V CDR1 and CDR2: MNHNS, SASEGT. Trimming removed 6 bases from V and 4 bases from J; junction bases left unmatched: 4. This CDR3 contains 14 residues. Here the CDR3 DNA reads TGTGCCAGCAGCGGGGGGGGTAGCACCGGGGAGCTGTTTTTT. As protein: CASSGGGSTGELFF.

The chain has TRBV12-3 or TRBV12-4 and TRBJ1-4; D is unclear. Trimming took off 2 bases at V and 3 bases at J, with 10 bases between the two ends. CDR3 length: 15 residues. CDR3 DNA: TGTGCCAGCAGTTTATTAATTTTCCCTAATGAAAAACTGTTTTTT. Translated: CASSLLIFPNEKLFF.

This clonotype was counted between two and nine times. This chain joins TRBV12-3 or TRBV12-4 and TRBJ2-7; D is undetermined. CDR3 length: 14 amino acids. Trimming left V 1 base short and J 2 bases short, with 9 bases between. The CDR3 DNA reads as TGTGCCAGCAGTTTAGGGCAGTTTCCCTACGAGCAGTACTTC. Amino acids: CASSLGQFPYEQYF.

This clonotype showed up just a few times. CDR3 sequence (DNA): TGTGCCAGCAGTAACCCTCAGGGGAGAGAGACCCAGTACTTC. Translating gives CASSNPQGRETQYF. This chain uses TRBV6-5 with TRBJ2-5, with D possibly being TRBD1 (6 bases). The CDR3 is 14 amino acids. Trimming shortened V by 5 bases and J by 4 bases, and 14 bases separated the two germline ends. Looked up from germline, CDR1 is MNHEY and CDR2 is SVGAGI.

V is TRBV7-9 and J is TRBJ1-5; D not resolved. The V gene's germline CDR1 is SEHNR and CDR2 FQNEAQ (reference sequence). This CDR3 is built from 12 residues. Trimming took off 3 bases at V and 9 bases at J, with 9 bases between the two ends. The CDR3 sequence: CASSFGRGPQHF. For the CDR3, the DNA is TGTGCCAGCAGCTTCGGGCGTGGGCCCCAGCATTTT.

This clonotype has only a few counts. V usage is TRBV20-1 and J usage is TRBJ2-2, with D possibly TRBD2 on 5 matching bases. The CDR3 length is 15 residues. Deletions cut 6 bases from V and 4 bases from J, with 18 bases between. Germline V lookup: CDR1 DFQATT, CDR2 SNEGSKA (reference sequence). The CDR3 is CSAPERMSGTGELFF. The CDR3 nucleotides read TGCAGTGCCCCCGAGCGGATGTCGGGCACCGGGGAGCTGTTTTTT.

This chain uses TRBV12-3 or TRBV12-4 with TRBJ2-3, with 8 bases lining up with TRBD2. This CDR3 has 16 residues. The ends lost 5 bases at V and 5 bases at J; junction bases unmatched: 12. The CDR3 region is CASSLPLLAVVDTQYF. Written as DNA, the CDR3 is TGTGCCAGCAGTCTACCTTTACTAGCGGTGGTAGATACGCAGTATTTT.

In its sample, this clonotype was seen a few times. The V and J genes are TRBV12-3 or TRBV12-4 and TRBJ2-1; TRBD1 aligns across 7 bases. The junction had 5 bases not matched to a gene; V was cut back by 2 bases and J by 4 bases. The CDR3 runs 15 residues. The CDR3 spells CASSLRQGRYNEQFF. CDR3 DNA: TGTGCCAGCAGTTTAAGACAGGGCCGGTACAATGAGCAGTTCTTC.

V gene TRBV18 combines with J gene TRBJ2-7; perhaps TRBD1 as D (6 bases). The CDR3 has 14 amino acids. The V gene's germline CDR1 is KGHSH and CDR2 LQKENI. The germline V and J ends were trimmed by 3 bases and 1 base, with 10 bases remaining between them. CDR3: CASSPIGQSYEQYF. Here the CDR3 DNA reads TGTGCCAGCTCACCGATCGGACAGTCCTACGAGCAGTACTTC.

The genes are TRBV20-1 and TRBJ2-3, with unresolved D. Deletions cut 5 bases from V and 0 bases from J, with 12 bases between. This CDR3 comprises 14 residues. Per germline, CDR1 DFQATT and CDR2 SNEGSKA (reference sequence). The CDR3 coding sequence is TGCAGTGCTGAACGGGTGTCTAGCACAGATACGCAGTATTTT. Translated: CSAERVSSTDTQYF.

CDR3 nucleotides: TGCAGTGCTAGGGTCAGGGCGAGTAACACTGAAGCTTTCTTT. Protein: CSARVRASNTEAFF. V gene TRBV20-1 combines with J gene TRBJ1-1; possible D gene TRBD1, 5 bases. V gave up 3 bases and J gave up 2 bases, with 13 bases separating them. Germline loops: CDR1 DFQATT, CDR2 SNEGSKA (reference sequence). This CDR3 has 14 amino acids.

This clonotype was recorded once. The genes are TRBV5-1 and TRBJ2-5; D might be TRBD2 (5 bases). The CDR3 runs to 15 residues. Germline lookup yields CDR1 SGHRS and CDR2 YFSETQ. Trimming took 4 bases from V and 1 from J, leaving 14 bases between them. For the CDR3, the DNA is TGCGCCAGCAGCCTTTTCGACGGACTCCAAGAGACCCAGTACTTC. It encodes CASSLFDGLQETQYF.

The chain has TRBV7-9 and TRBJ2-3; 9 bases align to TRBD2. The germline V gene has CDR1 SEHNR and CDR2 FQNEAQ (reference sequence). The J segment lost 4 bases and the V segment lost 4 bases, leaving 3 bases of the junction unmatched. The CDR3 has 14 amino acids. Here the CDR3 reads CASSWTSEADTQYF. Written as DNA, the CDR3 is TGTGCCAGCAGCTGGACTAGCGAGGCAGATACGCAGTATTTT.

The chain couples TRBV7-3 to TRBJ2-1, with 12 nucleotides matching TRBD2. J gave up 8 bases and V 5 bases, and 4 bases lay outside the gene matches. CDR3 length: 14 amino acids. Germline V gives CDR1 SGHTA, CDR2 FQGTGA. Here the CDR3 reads CASSPRLAGDEQFF. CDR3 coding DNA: TGTGCCAGCAGCCCCCGACTAGCGGGGGATGAGCAGTTCTTC.

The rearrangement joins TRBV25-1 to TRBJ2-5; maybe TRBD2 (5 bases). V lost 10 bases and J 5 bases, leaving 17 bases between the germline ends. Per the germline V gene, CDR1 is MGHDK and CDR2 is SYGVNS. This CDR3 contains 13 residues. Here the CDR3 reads CATETTSGETQYF. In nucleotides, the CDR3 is TGTGCCACCGAAACGACCAGCGGCGAGACCCAGTACTTC.

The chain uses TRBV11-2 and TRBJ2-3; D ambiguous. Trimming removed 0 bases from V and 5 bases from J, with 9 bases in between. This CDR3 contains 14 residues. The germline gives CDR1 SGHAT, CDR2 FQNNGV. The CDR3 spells CASSLETSLDTQYF. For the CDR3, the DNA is TGTGCCAGCAGCTTAGAGACAAGCCTAGATACGCAGTATTTT.

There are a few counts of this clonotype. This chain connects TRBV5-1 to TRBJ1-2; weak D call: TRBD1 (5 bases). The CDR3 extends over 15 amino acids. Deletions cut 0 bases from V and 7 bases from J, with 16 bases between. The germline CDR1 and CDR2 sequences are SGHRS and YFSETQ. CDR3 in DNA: TGCGCCAGCAGCTTGGCCTTTTTCGGACAAACTGGCTACACCTTC. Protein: CASSLAFFGQTGYTF. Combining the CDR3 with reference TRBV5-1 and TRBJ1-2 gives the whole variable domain KAGVTQTPRYLIKTRGQQVTLSCSPISGHRSVSWYQQTPGQGLQFLFEYFSETQRNKGNFPGRFSGRQFSNSRSEMNVSTLELGDSALYLCASSLAFFGQTGYTFGSGTRLTVV.

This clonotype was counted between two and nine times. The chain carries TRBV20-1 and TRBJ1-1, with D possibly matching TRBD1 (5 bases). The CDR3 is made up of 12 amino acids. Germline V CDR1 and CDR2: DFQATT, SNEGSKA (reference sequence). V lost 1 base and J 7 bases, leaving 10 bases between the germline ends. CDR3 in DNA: TGCAGTGCTAGAGTTGGGCAGGGTGAAGCTTTCTTT. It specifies CSARVGQGEAFF.

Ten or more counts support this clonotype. CDR3 protein: CASSYSTGGIEQYF. In DNA, the CDR3 is TGTGCCAGCAGTTACTCGACGGGAGGGATAGAGCAGTACTTC. The V and J genes are TRBV6-5 and TRBJ2-7, with 8 nucleotides matching TRBD2. Trimming took 0 bases from V and 7 from J; bases not matched to a gene: 5. CDR3 length: 14 residues. CDR1 and CDR2 from the germline V gene are MNHEY and SVGAGI.

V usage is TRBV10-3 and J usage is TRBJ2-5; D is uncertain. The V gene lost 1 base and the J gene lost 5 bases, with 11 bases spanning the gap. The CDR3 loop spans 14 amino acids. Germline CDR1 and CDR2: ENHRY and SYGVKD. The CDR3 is CAISELSSEETQYF. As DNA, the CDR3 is TGTGCCATCAGTGAGTTGAGTAGTGAGGAGACCCAGTACTTC.

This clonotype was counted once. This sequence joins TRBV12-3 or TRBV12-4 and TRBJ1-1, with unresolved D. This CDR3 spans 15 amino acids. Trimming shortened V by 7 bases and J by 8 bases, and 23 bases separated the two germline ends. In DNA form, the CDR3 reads TGTGCCAGCACAAACACCGGTCCTATCCCTTCCGAAGCTTTCTTT. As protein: CASTNTGPIPSEAFF.

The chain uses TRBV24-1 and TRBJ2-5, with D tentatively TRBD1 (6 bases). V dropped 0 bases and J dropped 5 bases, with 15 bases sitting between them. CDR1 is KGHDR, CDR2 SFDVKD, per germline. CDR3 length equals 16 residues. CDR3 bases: TGTGCCACCAGTGATTTGCGGGTGGGGGCCGTGGAGACCCAGTACTTC. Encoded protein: CATSDLRVGAVETQYF.

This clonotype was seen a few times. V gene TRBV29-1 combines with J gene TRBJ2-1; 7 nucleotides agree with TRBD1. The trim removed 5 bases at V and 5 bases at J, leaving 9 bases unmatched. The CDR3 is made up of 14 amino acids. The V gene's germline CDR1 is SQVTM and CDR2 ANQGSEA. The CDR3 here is CSVIRDRGDNEQFF. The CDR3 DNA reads TGCAGCGTTATCCGGGACAGAGGAGACAATGAGCAGTTCTTC.

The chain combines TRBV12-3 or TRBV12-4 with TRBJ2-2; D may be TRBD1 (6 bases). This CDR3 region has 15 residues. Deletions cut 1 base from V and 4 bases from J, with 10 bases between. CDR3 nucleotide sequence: TGTGCCAGCAGTTTAGTCCAGGGGACCACCGGGGAGCTGTTTTTT. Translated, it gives CASSLVQGTTGELFF.